A selection of T cell receptor beta chains follows, all from one sample in a study of blood T cell repertoires in COVID-19. Generated by immunoSEQ multiplex PCR, the TCRdb table keeps only in-frame clones and is missing some. This table has approximately 73,000 clones, over 65% appearing once. The sequenced sample consisted of peripheral blood. The receptors derive from a woman in her 70s with acute or convalescent COVID-19. The CDR3 runs from the conserved cysteine through the conserved F or W. D genes are given only for firm matches. Part of the rows lack a size; the others show once, few, many or a class for expanded clones.

j_gene	v_gene	d_gene	abundance	CDR3aa	CDR3nt
TRBJ2-1	TRBV11-2	TRBD2	few	CASSLDAGLAYNEQFF	TGTGCCAGCAGCTTGGATGCGGGACTAGCGTATAATGAGCAGTTCTTC
TRBJ2-1	TRBV11-3	-	-	CASSSSQGFAVDNEQFF	TGTGCCAGCAGCTCCTCTCAGGGCTTCGCGGTAGACAATGAGCAGTTCTTC
TRBJ1-6	TRBV3-1/TRBV3-2	-	-	CASSYVGSPLHF	TGTGCCAGCAGCTACGTCGGTTCACCCCTCCACTTT
TRBJ1-1	TRBV28	TRBD1	-	CASSLSGPGGEAFF	TGTGCCAGCAGTTTATCGGGCCCAGGGGGAGAAGCTTTCTTT
TRBJ1-6	TRBV6-5	-	-	CASSYGTFPGNSPLHF	TGTGCCAGCAGTTACGGAACCTTTCCAGGGAATTCACCCCTCCACTTT
TRBJ1-5	TRBV27	TRBD1	-	CASSPSPDLWTGTSNQPQHF	TGTGCCAGCAGTCCCAGCCCGGACCTGTGGACAGGGACAAGCAATCAGCCCCAGCATTTT
TRBJ1-2	TRBV7-8	TRBD1	-	CASSLLGTAANYGYTF	TGTGCCAGCAGCTTATTGGGGACAGCCGCTAACTATGGCTACACCTTC
TRBJ2-1	TRBV7-9	TRBD2	-	CASSWDSGGEQFF	TGTGCCAGCAGCTGGGACTCGGGGGGTGAGCAGTTCTTC
TRBJ2-3	TRBV28	TRBD2	-	CASSLATSGIVDTQYF	TGTGCCAGCAGTTTAGCGACTAGCGGGATTGTAGATACGCAGTATTTT
TRBJ1-1	TRBV7-3	TRBD1	few	CASSSQGENTEAFF	TGTGCCAGCAGCTCACAGGGGGAGAACACTGAAGCTTTCTTT
TRBJ1-4	TRBV28	-	-	CASSLTSNQGRGEKLFF	TGTGCCAGCAGTTTGACCTCCAATCAGGGGAGGGGTGAAAAACTGTTTTTT
TRBJ1-5	TRBV5-1	TRBD1	-	CASSLLRSPIIQGSNQPQHF	TGCGCCAGCAGCTTGCTCCGTAGCCCAATTATACAGGGGAGCAATCAGCCCCAGCATTTT
TRBJ2-7	TRBV11-2	TRBD1	-	CASSYGQGATYEQYF	TGTGCCAGCAGCTACGGACAGGGGGCAACCTACGAGCAGTACTTC
TRBJ1-2	TRBV7-2	-	-	CASSLAEQPPAGYTF	TGTGCCAGCAGCTTAGCGGAGCAGCCCCCGGCCGGCTACACCTTC
TRBJ2-5	TRBV19	TRBD2	-	CASGAGRMETQYF	TGTGCCAGTGGAGCGGGGAGAATGGAGACCCAGTACTTC
TRBJ2-2	TRBV19	-	once	CASSTPASVGELFF	TGTGCCAGTAGTACCCCAGCGTCCGTGGGGGAGCTGTTTTTT
TRBJ2-7	TRBV7-2	-	-	CASSATSSYEQYF	TGTGCCAGCAGCGCTACTAGCTCCTACGAGCAGTACTTC
TRBJ2-5	TRBV20-1	TRBD1	-	CSATDRGQETQYF	TGCAGTGCTACTGACAGGGGACAAGAGACCCAGTACTTC
TRBJ2-1	TRBV6-5	TRBD1	-	CASSADRGLYNEQFF	TGTGCCAGTTCCGCGGACAGGGGGTTGTACAATGAGCAGTTCTTC
TRBJ2-3	TRBV18	TRBD1	-	CASSPPGQRTDTQYF	TGTGCCAGCTCACCACCGGGACAGCGGACAGATACGCAGTATTTT
TRBJ2-5	TRBV24-1	TRBD1	-	CATATGSGQETQYF	TGTGCCACCGCGACAGGGAGCGGTCAAGAGACCCAGTACTTC
TRBJ1-1	TRBV7-9	TRBD1	-	CASSLGQENTEAFF	TGTGCCAGCAGCTTGGGACAGGAGAACACTGAAGCTTTCTTT
TRBJ2-1	TRBV6-5	-	-	CASNNWGGVDEQFF	TGTGCCAGCAACAACTGGGGGGGCGTCGATGAGCAGTTCTTC
TRBJ1-6	TRBV19	TRBD1	-	CASSTGGQVKSPLHF	TGTGCCAGTAGTACGGGGGGACAGGTAAAATCACCCCTCCACTTT
TRBJ2-7	TRBV9	-	-	CASSPGGRGEGYEQYF	TGTGCCAGCAGCCCAGGGGGCCGCGGGGAGGGCTACGAGCAGTACTTC
TRBJ2-5	TRBV4-1	-	-	CASSRTVQETQYF	TGCGCCAGCAGCCGGACTGTACAAGAGACCCAGTACTTC
TRBJ1-5	TRBV5-3	-	few	CARSLRAGNQPQHF	TGTGCCAGAAGCTTGAGAGCAGGTAATCAGCCCCAGCATTTT
TRBJ2-3	TRBV6-2/TRBV6-3	-	-	CASSLGSLTDTQYF	TGTGCCAGCAGCCTCGGGTCCCTCACAGATACGCAGTATTTT
TRBJ2-5	TRBV7-9	TRBD1	-	CASSLAGQGGTQYF	TGTGCCAGCAGCTTAGCCGGACAGGGAGGAACCCAGTACTTC
TRBJ2-6	TRBV7-8	TRBD1	-	CASSLVDRPDSGANVLTF	TGTGCCAGCAGCTTAGTGGACAGGCCTGACTCTGGGGCCAACGTCCTGACTTTC
TRBJ1-1	TRBV2	-	-	CASSGATGATEAFF	TGTGCCAGCAGTGGTGCGACGGGAGCCACTGAAGCTTTCTTT
TRBJ2-5	TRBV13	TRBD2	-	CASSHYAGGLGETQYF	TGTGCCAGCAGCCACTACGCGGGGGGGCTAGGAGAGACCCAGTACTTC
TRBJ2-5	TRBV29-1	-	once	CSVDRQGQETQYF	TGCAGCGTTGATAGGCAGGGGCAAGAGACCCAGTACTTC
TRBJ2-3	TRBV18	-	-	CASRYLQEGTDTQYF	TGTGCCAGCCGATACCTCCAGGAGGGCACAGATACGCAGTATTTT
TRBJ2-5	TRBV10-2	TRBD2	-	CASSESWTSGDKETQYF	TGCGCCAGCAGTGAGTCGTGGACTAGCGGGGACAAAGAGACCCAGTACTTC
TRBJ1-1	TRBV28	-	-	CASSPPPKGVYLTEAFF	TGTGCCAGCAGTCCACCACCGAAGGGAGTCTACCTCACTGAAGCTTTCTTT
TRBJ1-2	TRBV18	-	few	CASSPDPGGYYTF	TGTGCCAGCTCACCGGACCCCGGGGGTTACTACACCTTC
TRBJ2-2	TRBV7-9	-	-	CASKPSGGELFF	TGTGCCAGCAAGCCCTCCGGCGGGGAGCTGTTTTTT
TRBJ1-6	TRBV6-5	-	-	CASSYDETLASPLHF	TGTGCCAGCAGTTATGATGAGACTTTGGCTTCACCCCTCCACTTT
TRBJ2-2	TRBV19	-	few	CASSRPPGHNTGELFF	TGTGCCAGTAGTAGGCCGCCGGGACATAACACCGGGGAGCTGTTTTTT
TRBJ2-3	TRBV5-4	TRBD2	-	CASSTTSGATDTQYF	TGTGCCAGCAGCACGACTAGCGGGGCCACAGATACGCAGTATTTT
TRBJ2-1	TRBV11-1	TRBD2	once	CASSSGLANYNEQFF	TGTGCCAGCAGCTCGGGACTAGCAAACTACAATGAGCAGTTCTTC
TRBJ1-1	TRBV4-1	-	-	CASSQDGDWDWKNTEAFF	TGCGCCAGCAGCCAAGATGGGGACTGGGACTGGAAGAACACTGAAGCTTTCTTT
TRBJ2-7	TRBV29-1	-	-	CSVEDAGLSYEQYF	TGCAGCGTTGAAGATGCGGGGCTCTCCTACGAGCAGTACTTC
TRBJ2-5	TRBV5-1	TRBD1	-	CASSLGGQSLWYQETQYF	TGCGCCAGCAGCTTGGGGGGACAGTCTCTTTGGTACCAAGAGACCCAGTACTTC
TRBJ2-1	TRBV4-3	-	-	CASSQDRGAYNEQFF	TGCGCCAGCAGCCAAGACCGGGGGGCTTACAATGAGCAGTTCTTC
TRBJ1-1	TRBV11-2	-	-	CASSFQGGTEAFF	TGTGCCAGCAGCTTTCAGGGTGGCACTGAAGCTTTCTTT
TRBJ1-5	TRBV3-1/TRBV3-2	-	few	CASSFSGRGVWPQHF	TGTGCCAGCAGCTTCTCAGGGAGGGGGGTTTGGCCCCAGCATTTT
TRBJ2-5	TRBV5-4	TRBD1	-	CASSPPSGTDTLETQYF	TGTGCCAGCAGCCCGCCTTCCGGGACAGATACCCTAGAGACCCAGTACTTC
TRBJ1-2	TRBV15	TRBD1	-	CATSRDFGQGEGCTF	TGTGCCACCAGCAGAGACTTCGGACAGGGGGAAGGCTGCACCTTC
TRBJ2-3	TRBV19	-	-	CASSIVDRSSTDTQYF	TGTGCCAGTAGTATAGTTGACAGGTCGAGCACAGATACGCAGTATTTT
TRBJ1-2	TRBV30	TRBD1	-	CAWNLGQGIDYGYTF	TGTGCCTGGAATCTGGGACAGGGGATTGACTATGGCTACACCTTC
TRBJ2-2	TRBV19	TRBD1	-	CASSTRDRVTGELFF	TGTGCCAGTAGTACCCGGGACAGGGTTACCGGGGAGCTGTTTTTT
TRBJ2-1	TRBV30	-	-	CAWSNLNEQFF	TGTGCCTGGAGTAATTTAAATGAGCAGTTCTTC